This T cell receptor (beta chain) was observed in a study of blood T cell repertoires in COVID-19. This clone came up once. The CDR3 length is 14 residues. Germline-derived CDR1 and CDR2 are MNHEY and SMNVEV (reference sequence). V lost 6 bases, J lost 4 bases, and 6 bases stayed unmatched. Methods used by the authors: Researchers report that nucleated cell counts were estimated from reference gene primer amplification. Clones were sequenced by immunoSEQ multiplex PCR, and TCRdb holds only the in-frame ones, with some missing. Clone size and the V and J calls come from that table; the DNA yielded D and trimming. The repertoire holds around 49,000 clones, roughly 80% seen once, with around 2.8% in the top ten.

The chain joins TRBV27 to TRBJ1-2; 9 bases are shared with TRBD1. Input material: peripheral blood. This receptor was identified in a woman in her sixties with acute or convalescent COVID-19. DNA of the CDR3: TGTGCCAGCAGGGGGACAGGGTCTACCTATGGCTACACCTTC. It encodes CASRGTGSTYGYTF.